These 26 T cell receptor beta chains share one sample of origin, sequenced in a study of T cells in Graves' hyperthyroidism and ophthalmopathy. What was amplified from RNA transcripts were TCR beta CDR3 regions. The HTBI primer set was used in a first-round RT-PCR of the TCR CDR3. Each CDR3 protein gets one entry after TCRdb re-called the multiplex PCR reads with MiXCR. The sample lists roughly 250,000 distinct CDR3 sequences, roughly 20% seen once, with over 55% in the top ten. The sequenced sample was blood. The source of these receptors is a man aged 25-45 years with Graves' ophthalmopathy.

The chain is built from TRBV27 and TRBJ2-7, with TRBD1 identical over 8 bases. This CDR3 spans 11 amino acids. The germline CDR1 and CDR2 sequences are MNHEY and SMNVEV (reference sequence). The J segment lost 6 bases and the V segment lost 8 bases, leaving 3 bases of the junction unmatched. The CDR3 DNA follows: TGTGCCAGCCAAACAGGGGGCGAGCAGTACTTC. This codes for CASQTGGEQYF.

This chain links TRBV15 with TRBJ1-1; D uncertain. Between the trimmed V and J ends, which lost 0 bases and 0 bases, there was a span of 14 bases. In germline, CDR1 is LNHNV, CDR2 YYDKDF (reference sequence). The CDR3 is made up of 17 amino acids. The CDR3 protein is CATSRERRSRMNTEAFF. The CDR3 DNA is TGTGCCACCAGCAGAGAACGGCGCTCTAGAATGAACACTGAAGCTTTCTTT.

Many counts were recorded for this clonotype. The chain recombines TRBV7-9 with TRBJ2-3, with 9 bases fitting TRBD2. This CDR3 is 15 amino acids long. The germline V gene has CDR1 SEHNR and CDR2 FQNEAQ (reference sequence). V shed 1 base, J shed 4 bases, and the junction held 3 bases outside the gene matches. The DNA of the CDR3 is TGTGCCAGCAGCTTAGTAGCGGGAGAGGCAGATACGCAGTATTTT. As protein: CASSLVAGEADTQYF.

The CDR3 reads CASSQEGNSETQYF. The CDR3 DNA reads as TGCGCCAGCAGCCAAGAGGGTAATTCAGAGACCCAGTACTTC. The V gene is TRBV4-1, the J gene TRBJ2-5; no reliable D call. Germline values: CDR1 MGHRA, CDR2 YSYEKL. V was shortened by 0 bases and J by 4 bases, with 9 bases between the two germline ends. The length of the CDR3 is 14 residues.

This clonotype turned up a few times. This rearrangement joins TRBV11-3 to TRBJ2-3; 11 nucleotides align to TRBD2. Germline CDR1 and CDR2: SGHNT and YENEEA. The trim removed 4 bases at V and 4 bases at J, leaving 7 bases unmatched. The CDR3 is made up of 16 amino acids. CDR3 nucleotide sequence: TGTGCCAGCAGCTCAGGACTAGCGGGTGTCTCAGATACGCAGTATTTT. Amino acids: CASSSGLAGVSDTQYF.

This clonotype has a count of ten or more. This chain connects TRBV2 to TRBJ1-1, with D unclear. This CDR3 is built from 13 residues. CDR1 and CDR2 from the germline V gene are SNHLY and FYNNEI. Trimming left V 8 bases short and J 4 bases short, with 14 bases between. CDR3 in amino acids: CASVWDPSTEAFF. In DNA, the CDR3 is TGTGCCAGCGTGTGGGATCCCAGCACTGAAGCTTTCTTT.

A word on this clonotype: Since a much larger clone is just one base distant, this may be a read error. The rearrangement links TRBV5-1 to TRBJ2-3; 12 nucleotides match TRBD1. The J call may not be correct, given that the DNA end is closer to TRBJ1-5. CDR3 length equals 15 residues. In germline, CDR1 is SGHRS, CDR2 YFSETQ. CDR3 in DNA: TGCGCCAGCAGCAAGTCCGGGACAGGGGGCTTTACGCAGCATTTT. This sequence encodes CASSKSGTGGFTQHF.

This clonotype has just a few counts. The chain is built from TRBV12-3 or TRBV12-4 and TRBJ2-2; 7 nucleotides match TRBD1. This CDR3 contains 15 residues. J lost 0 bases, V lost 6 bases, and 4 bases had no gene match. CDR3 bases: TGTGCCAGCAGACAGGGGCCCACGAACACCGGGGAGCTGTTTTTT. It yields the protein CASRQGPTNTGELFF.

This clonotype was recorded many times. The genes are TRBV2 and TRBJ2-7; 7 bases are shared with TRBD2. This CDR3 comprises 15 residues. Trimming at V came to 6 bases and at J to 0 bases, leaving 8 bases not matched to a gene. The germline CDR1 and CDR2 sequences are SNHLY and FYNNEI. CDR3 bases: TGTGCCAGCAGCGCAGAGCGGGGAAGCTCCTACGAGCAGTACTTC. It specifies CASSAERGSSYEQYF. Full variable domain (outside the CDR3, taken from reference TRBV2 and TRBJ2-7): EPEVTQTPSHQVTQMGQEVILRCVPISNHLYFYWYRQILGQKVEFLVSFYNNEISEKSEIFDDQFSVERPDGSNFTLKIRSTKLEDSAMYFCASSAERGSSYEQYFGPGTRLTVT.

In its sample, this clonotype was seen many times. V is TRBV3-1 and J is TRBJ2-5, with D perhaps TRBD1 (6 bases). Trimming removed 0 bases from V and 4 bases from J, with 9 bases in between. CDR1 is LGHDT, CDR2 YNNKEL, per germline (reference sequence). The CDR3 totals 14 residues. CDR3 sequence: CASSQESRGETQYF. CDR3 DNA sequence: TGTGCCAGCAGCCAAGAAAGCAGGGGAGAGACCCAGTACTTC.

This clonotype was recorded at least ten times. CDR3 DNA sequence: TGTGCCAGCAGACCCCTGACAGGCCGAATTTACGAGCAGTACTTC. This codes for CASRPLTGRIYEQYF. The chain uses TRBV11-2 and TRBJ2-7, with D maybe TRBD1 (6 bases). The CDR3 covers 15 residues. The germline gives CDR1 SGHAT, CDR2 FQNNGV. The germline V and J ends were trimmed by 6 bases and 4 bases, with 19 bases remaining between them.

The rearrangement uses TRBV28 and TRBJ1-4, with TRBD1 as a possible D gene (6 bases). The CDR3 runs to 16 residues. Trimming cost V 5 bases and J 7 bases, with 20 bases left between them. Per the germline V gene, CDR1 is MDHEN and CDR2 is SYDVKM. The CDR3 DNA sequence: TGTGCCAGCAGTCTTCTGGGACAAACCAGGGGTGAAAAACTGTTTTTT. It encodes CASSLLGQTRGEKLFF.

This clonotype was observed at least ten times. V usage is TRBV6-1 and J usage is TRBJ1-1; possible D gene TRBD1, 5 bases. This CDR3 has 14 amino acids. The germline V gene has CDR1 MNHNS and CDR2 SASEGT. V was shortened by 2 bases and J by 4 bases, with 11 bases between the two germline ends. The CDR3 nucleotides read TGTGCCAGCAGTGAATTTTTGGGGCCCACTGAAGCTTTCTTT. It encodes CASSEFLGPTEAFF.

This clonotype was detected only a few times. V is TRBV14 and J is TRBJ2-7, with 11 bases matching TRBD2. This CDR3 is 16 amino acids long. In germline, CDR1 is SGHDN, CDR2 FVKESK. V was pared by 2 bases and J by 6 bases, with 9 bases of the junction left unmatched. CDR3 DNA sequence: TGTGCCAGCAGCCAACGCAGGACTAGCGGGTTTGGCGAGCAGTACTTC. It encodes CASSQRRTSGFGEQYF.

Concerning this clonotype itself: The junction differs from germline at one of its ends, possibly a read error. The chain carries TRBV5-1 and TRBJ1-2; D remains unclear. Germline loops: CDR1 SGHRS, CDR2 YFSETQ. The length of the CDR3 is 15 residues. The CDR3 is CAGSLYGGNNYGYTF. The CDR3 region has the DNA TGCGCCGGCAGCTTGTATGGAGGAAATAACTATGGCTACACCTTC.

The CDR3 region has the DNA TGTGCCAGCAGTTACTCCCCGGGGGAGCTCGGTTACGAGCAGTACTTC. Its protein product is CASSYSPGELGYEQYF. This chain uses TRBV6-2 or TRBV6-3 with TRBJ2-7; perhaps TRBD2 as D (6 bases). Trimming left V 0 bases short and J 4 bases short, with 16 bases between. The CDR3 runs to 16 residues. CDR1 MNHEY and CDR2 SVGEGT come from the germline V gene.

This chain uses TRBV24-1 with TRBJ2-3; D is unresolved. CDR3 length: 16 amino acids. V dropped 1 base and J dropped 2 bases, with 12 bases sitting between them. CDR1 is KGHDR, CDR2 SFDVKD, per germline. Here the CDR3 reads CATSDLVGADTDTQYF. CDR3 nucleotide sequence: TGTGCCACCAGTGATTTAGTGGGCGCGGACACAGATACGCAGTATTTT.

This chain links TRBV2 with TRBJ2-7; D may be TRBD2 (5 bases). CDR1 is SNHLY and CDR2 is FYNNEI in the germline V gene. The CDR3 is 12 residues long. V lost 8 bases and J 6 bases, leaving 14 bases between the germline ends. As DNA, the CDR3 is TGTGCCAGCGAGGCGGGTGATTCCGAGCAGTACTTC. Amino acids: CASEAGDSEQYF. The full variable domain, in which reference TRBV2 and TRBJ2-7 provide the parts outside the CDR3, is EPEVTQTPSHQVTQMGQEVILRCVPISNHLYFYWYRQILGQKVEFLVSFYNNEISEKSEIFDDQFSVERPDGSNFTLKIRSTKLEDSAMYFCASEAGDSEQYFGPGTRLTVT.

This clonotype was counted ten times or more. V usage is TRBV7-2 and J usage is TRBJ2-7; D unresolved. The germline V and J ends were trimmed by 5 bases and 6 bases, with 14 bases remaining between them. Germline assignment: CDR1 SGHTA and CDR2 FQGNSA. The CDR3 is 13 amino acids. CDR3 sequence reads: CASSTQKQLEQYF. CDR3 DNA: TGTGCCAGCAGCACACAGAAACAGCTCGAGCAGTACTTC.

This chain joins TRBV28 and TRBJ1-3; D is perhaps TRBD1 (5 bases). The CDR3 totals 18 residues. V lost 6 bases to trimming and J lost 2 bases, with 23 bases between them. Germline V gene lookup returns CDR1 MDHEN and CDR2 SYDVKM. DNA for the CDR3: TGTGCCAGCAGGGGGAAGGTTGGAAAAGCGGGGGCTGGAAACACCATATATTTT. Translated, it gives CASRGKVGKAGAGNTIYF.

This clonotype was seen ten or more times. The chain has TRBV20-1 and TRBJ1-2; tentatively, D is TRBD1 (5 bases). Per the germline V gene, CDR1 is DFQATT and CDR2 is SNEGSKA (reference sequence). Deletions cut 3 bases from V and 2 bases from J, with 7 bases between. The CDR3 covers 12 residues. In nucleotides, the CDR3 is TGCAGTGCTAGGGGGCAGAACTATGGCTACACCTTC. Translating gives CSARGQNYGYTF.

With regard to this clonotype: The junction shows a germline mismatch at one end, possibly a read error. The CDR3 sequence: CASRRTGSCEQYF. The CDR3 nucleotides are TGCGCCAGCCGGCGGACAGGTTCCTGCGAGCAGTACTTC. V and J are TRBV5-1 and TRBJ2-7; TRBD1 agrees at 7 bases. Germline CDR1 is SGHRS and CDR2 is YFSETQ. The CDR3 is 13 amino acids.

This clonotype was seen a handful of times. The chain joins TRBV15 to TRBJ2-7, with 8 bases matching TRBD2. The CDR3 consists of 17 residues. Trimming took 5 bases from V and 3 from J; bases not matched to a gene: 15. Germline loops: CDR1 LNHNV, CDR2 YYDKDF (reference sequence). The CDR3 sequence: CATSSDPPAGVIYEQYF. CDR3 in DNA: TGTGCCACCAGCTCCGATCCGCCAGCGGGAGTAATCTACGAGCAGTACTTC.

V gene TRBV7-6 combines with J gene TRBJ2-7; D might be TRBD2 (5 bases). The CDR3 is 14 amino acids. The germline V and J ends were trimmed by 5 bases and 3 bases, with 14 bases remaining between them. Germline V gene data show CDR1 as SGHVS and CDR2 as FNYEAQ. The CDR3 DNA is TGTGCCAGCAGCCCCGACCCGAGGGTCTACGAGCAGTACTTC. Its translation is CASSPDPRVYEQYF. Supplemented by reference TRBV7-6 and TRBJ2-7, the full variable domain reads GAGVSQSPRYKVTKRGQDVALRCDPISGHVSLYWYRQALGQGPEFLTYFNYEAQQDKSGLPNDRFSAERPEGSISTLTIQRTEQRDSAMYRCASSPDPRVYEQYFGPGTRLTVT.

This clonotype was detected many times. The chain has TRBV7-3 and TRBJ2-3; 8 bases align to TRBD2. Per germline, CDR1 SGHTA and CDR2 FQGTGA. This CDR3 comprises 16 residues. Trimming cost V 0 bases and J 0 bases; bases outside gene matches: 2. CDR3 bases: TGTGCCAGCAGCTTAACGAGCGGGAGTAGCACAGATACGCAGTATTTT. Protein: CASSLTSGSSTDTQYF.

This clonotype has only a few counts. The chain combines TRBV5-1 with TRBJ2-2; possibly TRBD2 for D (6 bases). The V gene lost 2 bases and the J gene lost 3 bases, with 11 bases spanning the gap. Looked up from germline, CDR1 is SGHRS and CDR2 is YFSETQ. The CDR3 contains 15 residues. The CDR3 reads CASSFSGSDTGELFF. The CDR3 DNA sequence: TGCGCCAGCAGCTTCTCCGGGAGTGACACCGGGGAGCTGTTTTTT.